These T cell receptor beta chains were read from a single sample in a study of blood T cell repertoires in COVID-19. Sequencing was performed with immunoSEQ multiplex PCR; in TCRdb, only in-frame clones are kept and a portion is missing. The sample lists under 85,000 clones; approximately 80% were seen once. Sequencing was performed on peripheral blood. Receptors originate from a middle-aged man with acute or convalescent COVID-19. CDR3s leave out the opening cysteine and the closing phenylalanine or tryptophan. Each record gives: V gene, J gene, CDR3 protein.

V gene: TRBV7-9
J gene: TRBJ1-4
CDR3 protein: ASSPGTGGTNEKLF

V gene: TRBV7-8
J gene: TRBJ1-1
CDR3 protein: ASSRGKGARLNTEAF

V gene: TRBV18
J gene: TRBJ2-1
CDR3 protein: ASSPFPPQRALGGEQF

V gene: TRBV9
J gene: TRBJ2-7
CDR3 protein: ASSVGDRGSYEQY

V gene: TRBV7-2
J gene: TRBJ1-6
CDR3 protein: ASSPTGGRYSPLH

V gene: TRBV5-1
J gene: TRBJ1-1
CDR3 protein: ASSLPDSGIMNTEAF

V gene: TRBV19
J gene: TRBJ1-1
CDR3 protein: ASSIGVDSHTEAF

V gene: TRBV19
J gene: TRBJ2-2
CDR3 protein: ASSLGRSGGGELF

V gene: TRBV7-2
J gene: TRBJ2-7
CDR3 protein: ASSSNSGSGYEQY

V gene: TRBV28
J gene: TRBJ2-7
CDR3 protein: ASSLFLQAYEQY

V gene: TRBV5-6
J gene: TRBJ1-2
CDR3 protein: ASSTRTDFTYGYT

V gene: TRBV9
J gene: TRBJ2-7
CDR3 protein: ASSVEEGGRYEQY

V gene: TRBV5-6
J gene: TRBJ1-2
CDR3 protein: ASSRQGLKGRNGYT

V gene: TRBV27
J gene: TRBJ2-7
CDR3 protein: ASSLSGGRRGEQY

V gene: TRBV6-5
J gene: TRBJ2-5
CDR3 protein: ASSLGQNKETQY

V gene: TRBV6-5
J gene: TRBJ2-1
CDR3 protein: ASRSGGRRNEQF

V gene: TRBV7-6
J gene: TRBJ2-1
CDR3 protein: ASSLDPHDRIRSEQF

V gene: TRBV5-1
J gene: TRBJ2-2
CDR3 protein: ASSLDGVKGGTGELF

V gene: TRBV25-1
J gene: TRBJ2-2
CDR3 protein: ASSDTRQNTGELF

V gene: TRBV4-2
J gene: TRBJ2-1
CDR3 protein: ASSQDRQVYNEQF

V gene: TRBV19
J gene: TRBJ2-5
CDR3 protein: ASSPEVAGGPQTQY

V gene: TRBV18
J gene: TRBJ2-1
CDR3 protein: ASSQRQGARTEQF

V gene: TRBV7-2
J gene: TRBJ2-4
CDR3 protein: ASSPSGGAKNIQY

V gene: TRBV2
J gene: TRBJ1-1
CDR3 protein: ASSESLGAQDTEAF

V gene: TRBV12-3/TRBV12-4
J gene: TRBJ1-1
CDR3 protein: ASSRRVNTEAF

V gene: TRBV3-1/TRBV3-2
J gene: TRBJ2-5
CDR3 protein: ASSLGTSGGQETQY

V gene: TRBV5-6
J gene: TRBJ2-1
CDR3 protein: ASSPGNSYNEQF

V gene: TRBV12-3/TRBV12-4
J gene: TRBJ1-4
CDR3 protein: ASTLRTNEKLF

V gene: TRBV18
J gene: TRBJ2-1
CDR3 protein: ASSQGTSGGNEQF

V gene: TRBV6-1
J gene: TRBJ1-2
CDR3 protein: ASSEGQVYYGYT

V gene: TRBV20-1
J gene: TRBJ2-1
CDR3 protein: SARGTGEQF

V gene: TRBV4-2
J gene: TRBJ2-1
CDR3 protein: ASSQDPGGNNEQF

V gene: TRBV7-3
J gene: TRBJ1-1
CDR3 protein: ASSLMGHSTGSEAF

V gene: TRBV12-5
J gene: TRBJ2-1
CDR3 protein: ASGSPNRNEQF

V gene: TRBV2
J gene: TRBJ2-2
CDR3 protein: ASRRGTGTGELF

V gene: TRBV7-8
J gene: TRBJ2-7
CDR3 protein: ASSLKPAGQGYEQY

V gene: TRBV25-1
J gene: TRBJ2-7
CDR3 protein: ASSEYPPPKRASYEQY

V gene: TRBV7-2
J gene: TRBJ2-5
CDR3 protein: ASSLGGRGQETQY

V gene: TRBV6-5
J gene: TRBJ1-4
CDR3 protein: ASSYSSEKLF

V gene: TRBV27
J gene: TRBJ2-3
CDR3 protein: ASSFLGVAGGTDTQY

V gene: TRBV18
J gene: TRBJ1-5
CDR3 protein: ASSLGTLNQPQH

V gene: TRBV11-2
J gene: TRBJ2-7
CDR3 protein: ASSSEAGVYEQY

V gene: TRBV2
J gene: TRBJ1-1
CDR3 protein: ASSEAAGITEAF

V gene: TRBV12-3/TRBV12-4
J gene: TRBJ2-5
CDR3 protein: ASTLRQETQY

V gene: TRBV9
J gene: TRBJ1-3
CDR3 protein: ASSEDFAGGNTIY

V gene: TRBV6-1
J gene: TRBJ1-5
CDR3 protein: ASSEDGGPINQPQH

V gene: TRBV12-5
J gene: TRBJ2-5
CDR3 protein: ASGPWRETQY

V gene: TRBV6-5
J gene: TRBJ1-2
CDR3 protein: AGGGSGTGVGYT

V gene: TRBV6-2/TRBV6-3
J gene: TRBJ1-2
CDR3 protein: ASSYRAGTGDNYGYT

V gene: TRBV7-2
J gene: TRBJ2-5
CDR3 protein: ASKSGATQETQY

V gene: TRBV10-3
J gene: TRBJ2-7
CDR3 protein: ASRGKPDSYEQY

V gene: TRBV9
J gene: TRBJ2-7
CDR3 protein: ASSVAFDTHYEQY

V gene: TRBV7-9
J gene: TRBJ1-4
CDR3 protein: ASSLVVTLSEKLF

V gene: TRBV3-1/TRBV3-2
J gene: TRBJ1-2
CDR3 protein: ASSRGQGNGYT

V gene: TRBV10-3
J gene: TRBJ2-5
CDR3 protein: AITQGARETQY

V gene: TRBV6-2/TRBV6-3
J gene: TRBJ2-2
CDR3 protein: ASSIPDRWVPGELF

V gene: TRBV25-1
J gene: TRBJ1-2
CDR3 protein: ASSSGVYGYT